The 22 T cell receptor beta chains below come from one sample, sequenced in a study of shared clonotypes between healthy human individuals. Clones were read by immunoSEQ multiplex PCR, and TCRdb kept only the in-frame ones, dropping some. Of about 380,000 clones in the sample, about 96% were seen once. The specimen was memory CD8+ T cells sorted from blood. The sample's subset: CD45RO+ cells pooled with CCR7-negative TemRA cells. All receptors come from a man aged 25-45 years in good health.

The chain combines TRBV27 with TRBJ1-3, with D possibly matching TRBD1 (6 bases). Deletions cut 3 bases from V and 4 bases from J, with 10 bases between. Germline-derived CDR1 and CDR2 are MNHEY and SMNVEV (reference sequence). CDR3 length: 14 amino acids. The CDR3 loop is CASSLQGQGNTIYF. The CDR3 coding sequence is TGTGCCAGCAGTTTGCAGGGGCAGGGAAACACCATATATTTT.

The CDR3 nucleotides read TGTGCCTGGGGAAACAATCAGCCCCAGCATTTT. Its protein is CAWGNNQPQHF. The chain joins TRBV6-1 to TRBJ1-5, with D unresolved. Germline V lookup: CDR1 MNHNS, CDR2 SASEGT. V gave up 11 bases and J gave up 3 bases, with 8 bases separating them. The length of the CDR3 is 11 residues.

This chain joins TRBV30 and TRBJ2-7; tentatively, D is TRBD1 (6 bases). CDR1 and CDR2 from the germline V gene are GTSNPN and SVGIG (reference sequence). CDR3 size: 12 residues. The V and J ends lost 3 bases and 9 bases respectively, with 15 bases between them. For the CDR3, the DNA is TGTGCCTGGAGGGGGACACGTACCACGCAGTACTTC. Its translation is CAWRGTRTTQYF.

The J gene is TRBJ2-1, the V gene TRBV11-2; 9 bases align to TRBD2. CDR1 SGHAT and CDR2 FQNNGV come from the germline V gene. The CDR3 totals 15 residues. The V and J ends lost 5 bases and 7 bases, in that order; junction bases with no gene match: 9. CDR3 loop: CASSVLSGRFNEQFF. CDR3 DNA: TGTGCCAGCAGCGTACTCAGCGGGAGGTTTAATGAGCAGTTCTTC. The complete variable domain, with remaining parts taken from reference TRBV11-2 and TRBJ2-1, reads EAGVAQSPRYKIIEKRQSVAFWCNPISGHATLYWYQQILGQGPKLLIQFQNNGVVDDSQLPKDRFSAERLKGVDSTLKIQPAKLEDSAVYLCASSVLSGRFNEQFFGPGTRLTVL.

This chain uses TRBV29-1 with TRBJ2-5, with no clear D. The ends were cut back, 6 bases at V and 7 bases at J, with 24 bases in the middle. CDR1 is SQVTM, CDR2 ANQGSEA, per germline. This CDR3 region has 15 residues. CDR3 region: CSVGDAGATQMTQYF. Here the CDR3 DNA reads TGCAGCGTCGGAGACGCAGGCGCGACCCAGATGACCCAGTACTTC. Filled out from reference TRBV29-1 and TRBJ2-5, the complete variable domain reads SAVISQKPSRDICQRGTSLTIQCQVDSQVTMMFWYRQQPGQSLTLIATANQGSEATYESGFVIDKFPISRPNLTFSTLTVSNMSPEDSSIYLCSVGDAGATQMTQYFGPGTRLLVL.

This chain connects TRBV7-2 to TRBJ1-1; 8 bases are shared with TRBD1. The CDR3 sequence is 13 residues long. Germline assignment: CDR1 SGHTA and CDR2 FQGNSA. V trimming: 5 bases; J trimming: 1 base; junction bases outside the gene matches: 0. The CDR3 loop reads CASSDRGNTEAFF. In nucleotides, the CDR3 is TGTGCCAGCAGCGACAGGGGGAACACTGAAGCTTTCTTT.

The J gene is TRBJ1-4, the V gene TRBV30; 10 bases agree with TRBD1. Losses at the gene ends were 3 bases for V and 3 bases for J; bases not matched to a gene: 19. CDR1 and CDR2 (germline): GTSNPN, SVGIG (reference sequence). The CDR3 has 20 amino acids. DNA of the CDR3: TGTGCCTGGAGGGGCCCCGGGACAGGGGTAGGTCGATCAGCTAATGAAAAACTGTTTTTT. The encoded protein is CAWRGPGTGVGRSANEKLFF.

V is TRBV18 and J is TRBJ2-4; D gene ambiguous. The CDR3 runs to 11 residues. Trimming took off 3 bases at V and 13 bases at J, with 10 bases between the two ends. Germline lookup yields CDR1 KGHSH and CDR2 LQKENI. The CDR3 DNA is TGTGCCAGCTCACCTGACCGCGCCCAGTACTTC. This encodes CASSPDRAQYF.

The rearrangement joins TRBV7-9 to TRBJ1-4, with D unclear. The CDR3 extends over 15 amino acids. The germline V gene has CDR1 SEHNR and CDR2 FQNEAQ (reference sequence). Trimming took off 4 bases at V and 3 bases at J, with 12 bases between the two ends. CDR3 amino acids: CASSSEAGANEKLFF. In nucleotides, the CDR3 is TGTGCCAGCAGCTCCGAGGCAGGAGCTAATGAAAAACTGTTTTTT. The full variable domain, in which reference TRBV7-9 and TRBJ1-4 provide the parts outside the CDR3, is DTGVSQNPRHKITKRGQNVTFRCDPISEHNRLYWYRQTLGQGPEFLTYFQNEAQLEKSRLLSDRFSAERPKGSFSTLEIQRTEQGDSAMYLCASSSEAGANEKLFFGSGTQLSVL.

The chain links TRBV6-1 to TRBJ1-5, with D perhaps matching TRBD1 (6 bases). V shed 4 bases and J shed 0 bases, with 13 bases lying between them. Germline CDR1 and CDR2: MNHNS and SASEGT. The CDR3 spans 16 residues. In nucleotides, the CDR3 is TGTGCCAGCAGTGCATATCAGGGACATAGCAATCAGCCCCAGCATTTT. This gives the protein CASSAYQGHSNQPQHF.

In this sample, this clone turned up once. The chain uses TRBV27 and TRBJ2-3; no firm D call. V shed 8 bases and J shed 2 bases, with 5 bases lying between them. Germline V gene lookup returns CDR1 MNHEY and CDR2 SMNVEV (reference sequence). The CDR3 loop spans 11 amino acids. The CDR3 DNA follows: TGTGCCAGCGGACCCACAGATACGCAGTATTTT. Translated, it gives CASGPTDTQYF.

The chain uses TRBV6-6 and TRBJ1-1, with D possibly TRBD1 on 5 matching bases. Deletions cut 4 bases from V and 4 bases from J, with 10 bases between. Germline V gives CDR1 MNHNY, CDR2 SVGAGI (reference sequence). This CDR3 comprises 13 residues. The CDR3 nucleotides are TGTGCCAGCAGTTTGGGTGGGGGCACTGAAGCTTTCTTT. Translating gives CASSLGGGTEAFF.

The chain has TRBV7-8 and TRBJ2-3, with D uncertain. The CDR3 loop spans 15 amino acids. CDR1 and CDR2 from the germline V gene are SGHVS and FQNEAQ. Trimming left V 1 base short and J 4 bases short, with 12 bases between. CDR3 region: CASSLDGPTADTQYF. The CDR3 coding sequence is TGTGCCAGCAGCTTAGACGGGCCCACGGCAGATACGCAGTATTTT. Supplemented by reference TRBV7-8 and TRBJ2-3, the full variable domain reads GAGVSQSPRYKVAKRGQDVALRCDPISGHVSLFWYQQALGQGPEFLTYFQNEAQLDKSGLPSDRFFAERPEGSVSTLKIQRTQQEDSAVYLCASSLDGPTADTQYFGPGTRLTVL.

As to this clone: The sample carries other DNA sequences with the same CDR3. V gene TRBV5-1 combines with J gene TRBJ2-1; tentatively, D is TRBD2 (5 bases). CDR3 length: 14 amino acids. CDR1 is SGHRS, CDR2 YFSETQ, per germline. V was pared by 0 bases and J by 1 base, with 5 bases between. The CDR3 is CASSLGGSYNEQFF. The DNA of the CDR3 is TGCGCCAGCAGCTTGGGAGGGTCCTACAATGAGCAGTTCTTC.

The gene calls are TRBV6-5 and TRBJ2-1; TRBD2 matches 7 bases. The CDR3 runs to 13 residues. The V gene end was trimmed by 6 bases and the J gene end by 6 bases; junction bases not matched to a gene: 5. CDR1 MNHEY and CDR2 SVGAGI come from the germline V gene. CDR3 in amino acids: CASRRGGSNEQFF. DNA for the CDR3: TGTGCCAGCAGGAGGGGAGGGTCCAATGAGCAGTTCTTC.

The V gene is TRBV7-9, the J gene TRBJ1-4; unclear D gene. Germline values: CDR1 SEHNR, CDR2 FQNEAQ (reference sequence). V was shortened by 5 bases and J by 4 bases, with 8 bases between the two germline ends. The CDR3 sequence is 13 residues long. The CDR3 nucleotides are TGTGCCAGCAGCCCTCGCCTTAATGAAAAACTGTTTTTT. Encoded protein: CASSPRLNEKLFF. The whole variable domain, remainder taken from reference TRBV7-9 and TRBJ1-4, is DTGVSQNPRHKITKRGQNVTFRCDPISEHNRLYWYRQTLGQGPEFLTYFQNEAQLEKSRLLSDRFSAERPKGSFSTLEIQRTEQGDSAMYLCASSPRLNEKLFFGSGTQLSVL.

This rearrangement joins TRBV19 to TRBJ1-2; 7 bases line up with TRBD1. Germline V lookup: CDR1 LNHDA, CDR2 SQIVND (reference sequence). The CDR3 is made up of 14 amino acids. V was clipped by 4 bases and J by 4 bases; unmatched bases: 6. CDR3 sequence: CASSTQTGRYGYTF. The CDR3 nucleotides read TGTGCCAGTAGTACCCAGACAGGGCGCTATGGCTACACCTTC.

CDR3 amino acids: CASSLNRGREVDTQYF. In DNA, the CDR3 is TGCGCCAGCAGCCTAAACAGGGGGCGGGAGGTAGATACGCAGTATTTT. V gene TRBV4-1 combines with J gene TRBJ2-3; the D gene is possibly TRBD1 (9 bases). There are 16 residues in the CDR3. CDR1 is MGHRA, CDR2 YSYEKL, per germline. V lost 4 bases and J 5 bases, leaving 19 bases between the germline ends.

This chain connects TRBV2 to TRBJ1-6; D is possibly TRBD1 (5 bases). The V and J ends lost 6 bases and 7 bases respectively, with 13 bases between them. The CDR3 runs 14 residues. Germline V lookup: CDR1 SNHLY, CDR2 FYNNEI. CDR3 coding DNA: TGTGCCAGCAGGGGGACCAATCGAAATTCACCCCTCCACTTT. Its protein is CASRGTNRNSPLHF.

The rearrangement links TRBV7-9 to TRBJ2-1; D gene unclear. Germline CDR1 and CDR2: SEHNR and FQNEAQ (reference sequence). The CDR3 sequence is 19 residues long. Trimming took 5 bases from V and 1 from J, leaving 24 bases between them. The CDR3 region is CASSRPPPGSFMSYNEQFF. CDR3 nucleotide sequence: TGTGCCAGCAGCCGACCCCCCCCGGGCTCCTTTATGTCCTACAATGAGCAGTTCTTC.

The chain recombines TRBV19 with TRBJ1-2; TRBD1 matches at 8 bases. This CDR3 has 15 amino acids. Germline V lookup: CDR1 LNHDA, CDR2 SQIVND (reference sequence). V trimming: 3 bases; J trimming: 2 bases; junction bases outside the gene matches: 5. The CDR3 DNA follows: TGTGCCAGTAGTATCGACAGGGGTGAGAACTATGGCTACACCTTC. Amino acid sequence: CASSIDRGENYGYTF. The variable domain in full, completed from reference TRBV19 and TRBJ1-2, reads DGGITQSPKYLFRKEGQNVTLSCEQNLNHDAMYWYRQDPGQGLRLIYYSQIVNDFQKGDIAEGYSVSREKKESFPLTVTSAQKNPTAFYLCASSIDRGENYGYTFGSGTRLTVV.

Comments on this clone: The same CDR3 arises from other DNA sequences in this sample as well. The J gene is TRBJ1-2, the V gene TRBV5-6; D gene unclear. V dropped 0 bases and J dropped 2 bases, with 5 bases sitting between them. Germline V gives CDR1 SGHDT, CDR2 YYEEEE. The CDR3 is 13 residues long. The CDR3 region has the DNA TGTGCCAGCAGCTTGGGCAGGAACTATGGCTACACCTTC. It yields the protein CASSLGRNYGYTF.